These T cell receptor beta chains were read from a single sample in a study of blood T cells in healthy people across ages. TCRdb ran MiXCR on the 5' RACE reads and lists one entry per CDR3 protein. Altogether roughly 1.7 million distinct CDR3 sequences are present, roughly 32% being singletons, with the ten largest covering 10% to 12%. Source material: blood. The receptors were gathered from a woman in her twenties or thirties in good health. Each CDR3 is given with its conserved first and last residue. D genes are given only for firm matches. Where a row states a size, it is once, few, many or the class of an expanded clone; other rows omit it.

d_gene | j_gene | v_gene | abundance | CDR3nt | CDR3aa
TRBD1 | TRBJ1-1 | TRBV27 | - | TGTGCCAGCAGTGTGACAGGGGGTTCACATACTGAAGCTTTCTTT | CASSVTGGSHTEAFF
- | TRBJ2-5 | TRBV14 | - | TGTGCCAGCAGCCAAGAACCTCGGAAGACCCAGTACTTC | CASSQEPRKTQYF
TRBD2 | TRBJ2-1 | TRBV9 | few | TGTGCCAGCAGCGTAGAAGCGGGAGGGCCCTATGAGCAGTTCTTC | CASSVEAGGPYEQFF
TRBD2 | TRBJ2-1 | TRBV29-1 | - | TGCATCGTAGAGGGGCGGGGGGCGCGGCTAGCAGCCTACAATGAGCAGTTCTTC | CIVEGRGARLAAYNEQFF
TRBD2 | TRBJ2-5 | TRBV20-1 | - | TGCAGTGCTACGACTAGCGGGGGGGTTCGGGAGACCCAGTACTTC | CSATTSGGVRETQYF
- | TRBJ2-1 | TRBV10-3 | - | TGTACCATCAGTGTCGGCGATGAGCAGTTCTTC | CTISVGDEQFF
TRBD1 | TRBJ2-1 | TRBV5-1 | - | TGCGCCAGCAGCCCCACAGGGGGCGCGCACAATGAGCAGTTCTTC | CASSPTGGAHNEQFF
TRBD2 | TRBJ2-7 | TRBV27 | many | TGTGCCAGCAGTTCTAGCGGGTACTACGAGCAGTACTTC | CASSSSGYYEQYF
TRBD2 | TRBJ2-3 | TRBV2 | - | TGTGCCAGCATGGGATCACTAGCGGGGGCCAGCACAGATACGCAGTATTTT | CASMGSLAGASTDTQYF
- | TRBJ1-2 | TRBV6-5 | few | TGTGCCAGCAGTTACTCCCAGACTATGGGCTACACCTTC | CASSYSQTMGYTF
TRBD2 | TRBJ2-7 | TRBV4-1 | - | TGCGCCAGCAGCCAAGTTAGGAGTAGCGGGAGCCTGGACTACGAGCAGTACTTC | CASSQVRSSGSLDYEQYF
- | TRBJ1-1 | TRBV4-1 | - | TGCGCCAGCAGCCAAGGGGGCGCATCTGAAGCTTTCTTT | CASSQGGASEAFF
- | TRBJ2-1 | TRBV7-3 | - | TGTGCCAGCAGCGCCTTCGGGGGCTCCTACAATGAGCAGTTCTTC | CASSAFGGSYNEQFF
- | TRBJ1-1 | TRBV6-6 | - | TGTGCCAGCAGTTCCCAGGTAGGGAATACTGAAGCTTTCTTT | CASSSQVGNTEAFF
TRBD1 | TRBJ2-4 | TRBV12-3/TRBV12-4 | many | TGTGCCAGCAGTTTCCGTACAGGGGGGAACATTCAGTACTTC | CASSFRTGGNIQYF
- | TRBJ2-3 | TRBV2 | - | TGTGCCAGCAGTGTGATCGGGGTGGGGACAGATACGCAGTATTTT | CASSVIGVGTDTQYF
- | TRBJ2-7 | TRBV28 | few | TGTGCCAGCAGGGGAATCTACGAGCAGTACTTC | CASRGIYEQYF
- | TRBJ2-7 | TRBV28 | - | TGTGCCAGCTACGGAGGTCCCTACGAGCAGTACTTC | CASYGGPYEQYF
- | TRBJ1-1 | TRBV20-1 | - | TGCAGTGCTAGCGGGGGGTCCTGGGGGGGTAGCACTGAAGCTTTCTTT | CSASGGSWGGSTEAFF
- | TRBJ2-5 | TRBV20-1 | - | TGCAGTGCTAGAGATCAGGCTCGATACCAAGAGACCCAGTACTTC | CSARDQARYQETQYF
- | TRBJ2-1 | TRBV6-6 | - | TGTGCCAGCAGCCAGCTCCCCGGGGTCTACAATGAGCAGTTCTTC | CASSQLPGVYNEQFF
TRBD2 | TRBJ2-7 | TRBV6-5 | - | TGTGCCAGCAGCCGGGAGGGAAAGACCTACGAGCAGTACTTC | CASSREGKTYEQYF
TRBD1 | TRBJ1-1 | TRBV18 | few | TGTGCCAGCTCACCAACTAGGGGGCCAGACACTGAAGCTTTCTTT | CASSPTRGPDTEAFF
TRBD1 | TRBJ1-2 | TRBV5-1 | few | TGCGCCAGCAGCTTGGGTGGACAGGGCTACTATGGCTACACCTTC | CASSLGGQGYYGYTF
TRBD2 | TRBJ2-5 | TRBV5-1 | - | TGCGCCAGCAGCTTTATAACGGGAGGTTCGGGAGAGACCCAGTACTTC | CASSFITGGSGETQYF
TRBD2 | TRBJ2-5 | TRBV10-3 | - | TGTGCCATTTCTAGCGGGGGGGGTATCCAAGAGACCCAGTACTTC | CAISSGGGIQETQYF
- | TRBJ2-7 | TRBV5-1 | few | TGCGCCAGCAGCTTGGCCCAGGCCTCCTCCTACGAGCAGTACTTC | CASSLAQASSYEQYF
- | TRBJ2-3 | TRBV4-1 | few | TGCGCCAGCACCCCAAGGGGGAGCAGCACTAGCACAGATACGCAGTATTTT | CASTPRGSSTSTDTQYF
TRBD2 | TRBJ2-7 | TRBV6-2/TRBV6-3 | - | TGTGCCGGCAGACTAGCGGGCCTATTTCACTACGAGCAGTACTTC | CAGRLAGLFHYEQYF
- | TRBJ2-2 | TRBV19 | - | TGTGCCAGTAGTATAATCGGTGGACCCGGGGAGCTGTTTTTT | CASSIIGGPGELFF
- | TRBJ2-3 | TRBV20-1 | - | TGCAGTGCTAGAGATAGGGCGGGGGCGGGGGATACGCAGTATTTT | CSARDRAGAGDTQYF
TRBD1 | TRBJ2-7 | TRBV29-1 | many | TGCAGCTGCAGCGACAGGGCAGTTTCCTACGAGCAGTACTTC | CSCSDRAVSYEQYF
- | TRBJ2-3 | TRBV5-1 | - | TGCGCCAGCAGCTTGGTATGGGCCTCTAGCACAGATACGCAGTATTTT | CASSLVWASSTDTQYF
TRBD2 | TRBJ2-1 | TRBV5-1 | many | TGCGCCAGCAGCATAGCGGGACTAGCGGGGAATGAGCAGTTCTTC | CASSIAGLAGNEQFF
TRBD1 | TRBJ2-5 | TRBV30 | few | TGTGCCCGGATGACAGGGGGCGAGAATTGGGAAGAGACCCAGTACTTC | CARMTGGENWEETQYF
TRBD2 | TRBJ2-1 | TRBV20-1 | - | TGCAGTGCTAGAGATCTAGGACTAGCAAATAGCAATGAGCAGTTCTTC | CSARDLGLANSNEQFF
- | TRBJ2-7 | TRBV5-6 | - | TGTGCCAGCAGCTTCGGGAGTTTGATAGGGCCCCTCAAAGAGGAGCAGTACTTC | CASSFGSLIGPLKEEQYF
- | TRBJ2-1 | TRBV4-1 | - | TGCGCCAGCAGCCAAGACCCGGCGACACGATACAATGAGCAGTTCTTC | CASSQDPATRYNEQFF
- | TRBJ2-7 | TRBV29-1 | many | TGCAGCGTTGAAATCCAGAACTACGAGCAGTACTTC | CSVEIQNYEQYF
- | TRBJ2-3 | TRBV5-1 | - | TGCGCCAGCAGCTTGGGGGAATTACAGGATACGCAGTATTTT | CASSLGELQDTQYF
TRBD2 | TRBJ2-1 | TRBV28 | - | TGTGCCAGCAGCCCGACTAGCGGGAAATTTAGGCCCTACAATGAGCAGTTCTTC | CASSPTSGKFRPYNEQFF
- | TRBJ2-6 | TRBV12-5 | - | TGTGCTAGTGGTACGGGGAATGGGGCCAACGTCCTGACTTTC | CASGTGNGANVLTF
- | TRBJ1-1 | TRBV11-2 | few | TGTGCCAGCAGCTTAGCCCCGGCAGGTGTAATTGCAAGCACTGAAGCTTTCTTT | CASSLAPAGVIASTEAFF
- | TRBJ2-3 | TRBV27 | few | TGTGCCAGCAGTTTATGGGCCGGGACAACATTAGTAGCAGATACGCAGTATTTT | CASSLWAGTTLVADTQYF
TRBD1 | TRBJ2-7 | TRBV15 | - | TGTGCCACCAGCAGAGATACTGGACAGGGAGGCTACGAGCAGTACTTC | CATSRDTGQGGYEQYF
- | TRBJ2-3 | TRBV5-5 | - | TGTGCCAGCAGCTTGTCGAGTGGCGGCTACACAGATACGCAGTATTTT | CASSLSSGGYTDTQYF
- | TRBJ2-1 | TRBV7-2 | - | TGTGCCATCCTGGACGTACGAGGATACAATGAGCAGTTCTTC | CAILDVRGYNEQFF
TRBD1 | TRBJ2-2 | TRBV5-1 | - | TGCGCCAGCAGCTCCCCGACAGGGAGAAGTTCCGGGGAGCTGTTTTTT | CASSSPTGRSSGELFF
- | TRBJ2-5 | TRBV27 | once | TGTGCCAGCAGTTTACTTCCCGCCGACAGTGGAGAGACCCAGTACTTC | CASSLLPADSGETQYF